One and the same sample provided the 5 T cell receptor beta chains below, sequenced in a study of blood T cell repertoires in COVID-19. Data came from immunoSEQ multiplex PCR; TCRdb stores just in-frame clones and leaves some out. The sample gives over 90,000 clones, roughly nine tenths of which show up once; around 5.3% is in the top ten. The sequenced material came from peripheral blood. Source of these receptors: a woman aged 45-65 years with COVID-19, enrolled during active disease.

J is TRBJ1-2 and V is TRBV7-3, with D maybe TRBD1 (6 bases). Germline-derived CDR1 and CDR2 are SGHTA and FQGTGA. The CDR3 is made up of 13 amino acids. V shed 5 bases and J shed 2 bases, with 9 bases lying between them. In DNA form, the CDR3 reads TGTGCCAGCAGCCCTGGGACAAACTATGGCTACACCTTC. This codes for CASSPGTNYGYTF.

In its sample, this clone was seen a few times. The rearrangement uses TRBV28 and TRBJ2-4, with 7 bases lining up with TRBD1. The CDR3 totals 13 residues. With V trimmed by 4 bases and J by 7 bases, 4 bases remained unmatched. Germline V gives CDR1 MDHEN, CDR2 SYDVKM. The chain's CDR3 is CASSSDRVNIQYF. CDR3 bases: TGTGCCAGCAGTTCCGACAGGGTGAACATTCAGTACTTC.

The CDR3 sequence: CASSIVGANSNQPQHF. CDR3 coding DNA: TGTGCCAGTAGTATAGTAGGGGCGAATAGCAATCAGCCCCAGCATTTT. The J gene is TRBJ1-5, the V gene TRBV19, with D tentatively TRBD1 (5 bases). From germline, CDR1 is LNHDA and CDR2 SQIVND (reference sequence). The CDR3 spans 16 residues. The V end lost 1 base, the J end lost 0 bases, and 10 bases lay between the germline ends.

This clone was seen only once. The chain couples TRBV6-6 to TRBJ2-7; D might be TRBD2 (5 bases). CDR1 and CDR2 from the germline V gene are MNHNY and SVGAGI (reference sequence). V was shortened by 2 bases and J by 6 bases, with 14 bases between the two germline ends. CDR3 length: 14 amino acids. CDR3 loop: CASSYAEDLSEQYF. CDR3 coding DNA: TGTGCCAGCAGTTACGCGGAGGACCTTTCCGAGCAGTACTTC.

The chain is built from TRBV10-1 and TRBJ2-2, with TRBD1 matching over 8 bases. CDR3 length equals 15 residues. Trimming took 3 bases from V and 6 from J; bases not matched to a gene: 6. The germline V gene encodes CDR1 WNHNN and CDR2 SYGVQD (reference sequence). The CDR3 DNA sequence: TGCGCCAGCAGTGATCCGACAGGGGTGGCCGGGGAGCTGTTTTTT. Protein sequence: CASSDPTGVAGELFF.